Presented here are 9 T cell receptor beta chains from one specimen sequenced in a study of T cell repertoires in cytomegalovirus infection. Antigens of these TCRs are unknown. TCRdb recomputed calls from the reads with MiXCR, one row per CDR3 protein. The sample lists some 920,000 distinct CDR3 sequences; approximately 31% were seen once. This sample comprised cultured CD8+ T cells from PBMCs, obtained from culture after CMV antigen stimulation. Receptor source: a human donor in good health (CMV status not recorded). Some clones in this sample may be carry-over from other donors' samples.

This clonotype was seen a handful of times. V gene TRBV14 combines with J gene TRBJ1-2; D remains unclear. V lost 0 bases and J 6 bases, leaving 8 bases between the germline ends. Per germline, CDR1 SGHDN and CDR2 FVKESK. CDR3 size: 13 residues. CDR3 bases: TGTGCCAGCAGCCAAGAGTGGAGCGATGGCTACACCTTC. Residues: CASSQEWSDGYTF.

This chain connects TRBV7-6 to TRBJ2-3; perhaps TRBD2 as D (6 bases). Between the trimmed V and J ends, which lost 1 base and 4 bases, there was a span of 15 bases. CDR3 length: 16 amino acids. The germline V gene has CDR1 SGHVS and CDR2 FNYEAQ. The DNA for the CDR3 is TGTGCCAGCAGCTTAGATCCGGGACTTAGGGCAGATACGCAGTATTTT. Translating it yields CASSLDPGLRADTQYF.

On this clonotype: Being one base from a much bigger clone, this may be a read error. The rearrangement joins TRBV7-2 to TRBJ2-2; D uncertain. The ends were cut back, 4 bases at V and 1 base at J, with 7 bases in the middle. The germline V gene has CDR1 SGHTA and CDR2 FQGNSA. The length of the CDR3 is 14 residues. The CDR3: CASSYRRNTGELFF. The CDR3 bases are TGTGCCAGCAGCTACCGGAGGAACACCGGGGAGCTGTTTTTT. The full variable domain, with the rest looked up from reference TRBV7-2 and TRBJ2-2, is GAGVSQSPSNKVTEKGKDVELRCDPISGHTALYWYRQSLGQGLEFLIYFQGNSAPDKSGLPSDRFSAERTGGSVSTLTIQRTQQEDSAVYLCASSYRRNTGELFFGEGSRLTVL.

Only a few counts were recorded for this clonotype. The chain has TRBV7-9 and TRBJ2-5; 9 bases are shared with TRBD1. The CDR3 has 15 residues. The germline V gene has CDR1 SEHNR and CDR2 FQNEAQ (reference sequence). After removal of 4 bases from V and 4 bases from J, the junction contained 7 bases not matched to a gene. CDR3: CASSSRDRVRETQYF. In DNA form, the CDR3 reads TGTGCCAGCAGCTCGAGGGACAGGGTACGAGAGACCCAGTACTTC. Full variable domain (remainder filled in from reference TRBV7-9 and TRBJ2-5): DTGVSQNPRHKITKRGQNVTFRCDPISEHNRLYWYRQTLGQGPEFLTYFQNEAQLEKSRLLSDRFSAERPKGSFSTLEIQRTEQGDSAMYLCASSSRDRVRETQYFGPGTRLLVL.

This clonotype was counted between two and nine times. The genes are TRBV12-3 or TRBV12-4 and TRBJ1-1; D unresolved. V dropped 6 bases and J dropped 11 bases, with 16 bases sitting between them. The CDR3 consists of 12 residues. The CDR3 loop reads CASSPGPPPAFF. The CDR3 region has the DNA TGTGCCAGCAGCCCCGGGCCTCCGCCGGCTTTCTTT.

On this clonotype: A much larger clone lies a single base off, so this may be a read error. The rearrangement uses TRBV27 and TRBJ2-5, with D hard to call. Trimming shortened V by 5 bases and J by 3 bases, and 4 bases separated the two germline ends. The CDR3 spans 11 residues. The germline CDR1 and CDR2 sequences are MNHEY and SMNVEV (reference sequence). The CDR3 protein is CASSHKETQYF. The CDR3, as DNA: TGTGCCAGCAGTCACAAAGAGACCCAGTACTTC.

This clonotype was detected only a few times. The chain carries TRBV27 and TRBJ1-6; tentative D call: TRBD1 (6 bases). The CDR3 extends over 16 amino acids. Germline-derived CDR1 and CDR2 are MNHEY and SMNVEV (reference sequence). The V end was cut by 5 bases, the J end by 7 bases, with 18 bases between. CDR3 protein: CASSLRGQLSNSPLHF. CDR3 nucleotides: TGTGCCAGCAGTCTCCGAGGACAGTTAAGCAATTCACCCCTCCACTTT.

The table lists this clonotype with a few counts. The chain's CDR3 is CASTWSQYSNQPQHF. The CDR3 DNA follows: TGTGCCAGCACCTGGAGCCAGTATAGCAATCAGCCCCAGCATTTT. J is TRBJ1-5 and V is TRBV12-3 or TRBV12-4, with D uncertain. V gave up 7 bases and J gave up 0 bases, with 13 bases separating them. The CDR3 spans 15 residues.

The chain uses TRBV5-6 and TRBJ2-4; D gene uncertain. The CDR3 loop spans 16 amino acids. Germline CDR1 and CDR2: SGHDT and YYEEEE. Trimming cost V 0 bases and J 0 bases, with 10 bases left between them. This CDR3 reads CASSLELGLAKNIQYF. The CDR3 DNA sequence: TGTGCCAGCAGCTTGGAACTGGGTTTAGCCAAAAACATTCAGTACTTC. The full variable domain, its missing parts supplied by reference TRBV5-6 and TRBJ2-4, is DAGVTQSPTHLIKTRGQQVTLRCSPKSGHDTVSWYQQALGQGPQFIFQYYEEEERQRGNFPDRFSGHQFPNYSSELNVNALLLGDSALYLCASSLELGLAKNIQYFGAGTRLSVL.